Listed below are T cell receptor beta chains from one sample, sequenced in a study of response to subunit inactivated influenza vaccine. TCRdb redid the calling of the RT-PCR reads with MiXCR, one entry per CDR3 protein. The sample records about 540,000 distinct CDR3 sequences, under 30% being singletons. Another study also made use of these data, one on T cells expressing NK-cell markers.

This specimen was CD4+ T cells sorted from PBMCs, taken 11 to 12 days after vaccination. The receptors stem from a man aged 50-60 years who received an inactivated influenza vaccine. Each CDR3 is given with its conserved first and last residue. Fields, in order: D gene, V gene, CDR3 length, J gene, clone size, CDR3 DNA, CDR3 protein. A D gene is named only where the DNA matches it firmly. Size is stated for part of the rows, as once, few or many counts, or as a class when the clone is expanded.

TRBD1	TRBV28	18	TRBJ2-5	-	TGTGCCAGCAGTTTCGTAGCTCTGGGACAGGGGGTTTTGGAGACCCAGTACTTC	CASSFVALGQGVLETQYF
-	TRBV24-1	16	TRBJ2-2	few	TGTGCCACCAGTGATTTGGTGACCCCCGGTTTTGGGGAGCTGTTTTTT	CATSDLVTPGFGELFF
TRBD2	TRBV9	14	TRBJ2-7	-	TGTGCCAGCAGCGCGACTAGCCGGATCTACGAGCAGTACTTC	CASSATSRIYEQYF
-	TRBV24-1	17	TRBJ1-2	few	TGTGCCACCAGTGATCCGAACGGGGAGGACAGCTACTATGGCTACACCTTC	CATSDPNGEDSYYGYTF
-	TRBV5-1	12	TRBJ2-2	-	TGCGCCAGCAGCCCCTTCTCCGGGGAGCTGTTTTTT	CASSPFSGELFF
TRBD2	TRBV28	15	TRBJ2-1	few	TGTGCCAGCACAGGACGGGAACTAGCGGGGAATGAGCAGTTCTTC	CASTGRELAGNEQFF
-	TRBV11-2	13	TRBJ2-7	-	TGTGCCAGCAGCTTAGGTCACGGTTACGAGCAGTACTTC	CASSLGHGYEQYF
TRBD2	TRBV7-8	16	TRBJ2-1	-	TGTGCCAGCAGCAAAGGGGGTAGCGGGAGATATAATGAGCAGTTCTTC	CASSKGGSGRYNEQFF
TRBD1	TRBV5-6	13	TRBJ1-2	-	TGTGCCAGCAGCTTCGGGACAGAGTATGGCTACACCTTC	CASSFGTEYGYTF
TRBD1	TRBV27	14	TRBJ1-2	-	TGTGCCAGCAGGGGACAGGGCAGCGACTATGGCTACACCTTC	CASRGQGSDYGYTF
TRBD2	TRBV6-5	17	TRBJ2-7	-	TGTGCCAGCAGTTACCCAACTAGCGGGAGTAGGGTGTACGAGCAGTACTTC	CASSYPTSGSRVYEQYF
-	TRBV29-1	15	TRBJ1-5	few	TGCAGCGCCACCGTCGGTGCCCATAGCAATCAGCCCCAGCATTTT	CSATVGAHSNQPQHF
-	TRBV20-1	13	TRBJ2-3	-	TGCAGTGCTATTTCAGGGAGGACAGATACGCAGTATTTT	CSAISGRTDTQYF
TRBD2	TRBV20-1	17	TRBJ2-3	-	TGCAGTGCTCCCCCCCCTAGACTAGCGGGGGGCACAGATACGCAGTATTTT	CSAPPPRLAGGTDTQYF
TRBD2	TRBV12-3/TRBV12-4	17	TRBJ2-3	-	TGTGCCAGCAGTAAAACCAACCCTAGCGGAAAAACAGATACGCAGTATTTT	CASSKTNPSGKTDTQYF
-	TRBV4-3	16	TRBJ2-2	-	TGCGCCAGCAGCCGGGGGCTAGCGGATCAAACCGGGGAGCTGTTTTTT	CASSRGLADQTGELFF
-	TRBV5-6	16	TRBJ1-1	-	TGTGCCAGCAGCGAACAGGGCCCTCAGGTGAACACTGAAGCTTTCTTT	CASSEQGPQVNTEAFF
-	TRBV2	14	TRBJ2-7	-	TGTGCCAGCCTAGGGACCGCACTTTCCTACGAGCAGTACTTC	CASLGTALSYEQYF
-	TRBV12-3/TRBV12-4	11	TRBJ1-1	-	TGTGCCAGCAGGATTGACAGTGAAGCTTTCTTT	CASRIDSEAFF
-	TRBV6-5	12	TRBJ1-2	-	TGTGCCAGCAGCGCGGGCTTCTATGGCTACACCTTC	CASSAGFYGYTF
-	TRBV3-1	15	TRBJ2-6	-	TGTGCCAGCAGCCAAGCTAGCTCTGGGGCCAACGTCCTGACTTTC	CASSQASSGANVLTF
-	TRBV6-2/TRBV6-3	13	TRBJ1-1	-	TGTGCCAGCAGATCGACAGCGAACACTGAAGCTTTCTTT	CASRSTANTEAFF
-	TRBV5-1	13	TRBJ2-5	-	TGCGCCAGCAGAGGCGCCAGCCAAGAGACCCAGTACTTC	CASRGASQETQYF
-	TRBV29-1	13	TRBJ2-1	few	TGCAGCGTTGAAGATCCAGCAAACCATGAGCAGTTCTTC	CSVEDPANHEQFF